This T cell receptor (beta chain) was observed in a study of cytomegalovirus exposure and HLA in healthy donors. The study's findings and limits: Cytomegalovirus-associated status was assigned to about 180 TCR beta chains. Later analysis reportedly placed an Asian-associated ancestry cluster below the roughly 700-donor mean in N-insertions. When analyzed later, the rates of TCR association showed variation by HLA locus, with DRB1 the most and HLA-C the fewest.

These donors counted as nominally healthy when sampled, but unrecorded immune exposures were likely. Germline CDR1 reads SGHRS; CDR2 reads YFSETQ. The CDR3 spans 15 residues. With 7 bases clipped from V and 6 bases from J, the junction kept 8 bases outside the gene matches. On this clone itself: Its target is not known.

It was with 60 Vbeta and 13 Jbeta primers that the PCR ran. The data were produced by immunoSEQ multiplex PCR, yet TCRdb's version contains in-frame clones alone and is incomplete. The sample contains about 96,000 clones, 65% to 75% of which appear only once. This rearrangement joins TRBV5-1 to TRBJ2-2; 11 bases match TRBD1. The receptor was isolated from a female donor in good health and CMV-seropositive. The sequenced material came from PBMCs. This chain's CDR3 is CASSGQGAVPGELFF. Written as DNA, the CDR3 is TGCGCCAGCTCTGGACAGGGGGCTGTTCCCGGGGAGCTGTTTTTT.